This T cell receptor beta chain was captured by sequencing in a study of T cell responses to AZD1222 COVID-19 vaccine. Overall study: Second-dose groups at about 4 or about 12 weeks were pooled. Study-level results: Donor demographics were predominantly white British with a female majority; clonal diversity may be underestimated.

Using immunoSEQ multiplex PCR, the repertoire was profiled, and TCRdb retains in-frame clones only, with some absent. The table lists around 160,000 clones, about 91% of them singletons. In its sample, this clone was seen a few times. Its target is not known. The CDR3 runs 15 residues. J was trimmed by 10 bases and V by 5 bases; bases with no gene match: 10. In germline, CDR1 is SGHAT, CDR2 FQNNGV. The sequenced sample was peripheral blood, obtained on day 0 of AZD1222 vaccination. The V gene is TRBV11-2, the J gene TRBJ1-4; 10 positions agree with TRBD1. The TCR sequence derives from an adult in good health. CDR3 amino acids: CASSTPGQGSSKLFF. The CDR3 DNA reads as TGTGCCAGCAGCACCCCGGGACAGGGGAGCTCAAAACTGTTTTTT. The full variable domain, its missing parts supplied by reference TRBV11-2 and TRBJ1-4, is EAGVAQSPRYKIIEKRQSVAFWCNPISGHATLYWYQQILGQGPKLLIQFQNNGVVDDSQLPKDRFSAERLKGVDSTLKIQPAKLEDSAVYLCASSTPGQGSSKLFFGSGTQLSVL.